This record looks at one TCR beta chain sequence and its context. The sample originates from a study of cytomegalovirus exposure and HLA in healthy donors. On the study more broadly: The platform used for the approximately 120 validation repertoires matched that of the 650 to 750 first-cohort repertoires, a later analysis reported.

Sequencing was performed with immunoSEQ multiplex PCR; in TCRdb, only in-frame clones are kept and a portion is missing. The data hold about 400,000 clones, with roughly 90% observed a single time. This clonotype was obtained from a young woman in good health and CMV-seronegative. The sample consisted of PBMCs.

CDR3 DNA sequence: TGCGCCAGCAGCCCGTCCGCAGCGGGAAGGAGGGGGGAGACCCAGTACTTC. Translating gives CASSPSAAGRRGETQYF. The V and J genes are TRBV5-1 and TRBJ2-5, with a possible D match to TRBD2 (7 bases). V was pared by 4 bases and J by 5 bases, with 24 bases between. The CDR3 extends over 17 amino acids. Germline V gene sequence: CDR1 SGHRS, CDR2 YFSETQ.